Following are 28 T cell receptor beta chains from one sample sequenced in a study of CD8+ T cells in alopecia areata. RNA extraction and reverse transcription yielded cDNA as sequencing template. Sequencing used immunoSEQ multiplex PCR; TCRdb keeps in-frame clones, though not all of them. The sample records around 120,000 clones, roughly 57% being singletons. Documented treatment: oral pan-JAK inhibitor, 5-10 mg twice daily. The sequencing here drew on CD4+ T cells sorted from blood, taken at week 4, from a patient treated with tofacitinib. The receptors shown here come from a human donor with alopecia areata.

The chain joins TRBV5-1 to TRBJ2-2, with D possibly TRBD1 on 5 matching bases. In germline, CDR1 is SGHRS, CDR2 YFSETQ. This CDR3 spans 12 amino acids. Between the trimmed V and J ends, which lost 0 bases and 13 bases, there was a span of 10 bases. CDR3 nucleotide sequence: TGCGCCAGCAGCTTGGCAGGGCAGTGGCTGTTTTTT. It translates to CASSLAGQWLFF.

The chain recombines TRBV7-2 with TRBJ2-5; 8 positions agree with TRBD2. The CDR3 length is 13 residues. CDR1 is SGHTA, CDR2 FQGNSA, per germline. The trim removed 10 bases at V and 3 bases at J, leaving 7 bases unmatched. CDR3 coding DNA: TGTGCCACCGGGGGGGTCGCGAAAGAGACCCAGTACTTC. Protein product: CATGGVAKETQYF.

This chain links TRBV29-1 with TRBJ2-7; D is perhaps TRBD2 (6 bases). This CDR3 comprises 17 residues. CDR1 and CDR2 (germline): SQVTM, ANQGSEA. V gave up 7 bases and J gave up 3 bases, with 28 bases separating them. The CDR3 spells CSAPDPHLDGRFYEQYF. The DNA of the CDR3 is TGCAGCGCCCCGGACCCTCACCTAGATGGGAGGTTCTACGAGCAGTACTTC.

V is TRBV10-3 and J is TRBJ1-1; D is uncertain. The germline CDR1 and CDR2 sequences are ENHRY and SYGVKD. V lost 3 bases and J 0 bases, leaving 5 bases between the germline ends. The CDR3 runs to 13 residues. CDR3 region: CAISDTLNTEAFF. For the CDR3, the DNA is TGTGCCATCAGTGACACCCTGAACACTGAAGCTTTCTTT.

The rearrangement uses TRBV19 and TRBJ1-1; no clear D. CDR3 length: 13 amino acids. V was pared by 5 bases and J by 4 bases, with 11 bases between. Germline V gene lookup returns CDR1 LNHDA and CDR2 SQIVND (reference sequence). The DNA for the CDR3 is TGTGCCAGTAGTGCGCCACTTACCACTGAAGCTTTCTTT. It specifies CASSAPLTTEAFF.

The chain combines TRBV2 with TRBJ2-6; 8 nucleotides align to TRBD1. Germline V lookup: CDR1 SNHLY, CDR2 FYNNEI. With V trimmed by 3 bases and J by 3 bases, 4 bases remained unmatched. The CDR3 sequence is 16 residues long. This CDR3 reads CASSEQGARGANVLTF. The CDR3 DNA sequence: TGTGCCAGCAGTGAGCAGGGGGCGCGTGGGGCCAACGTCCTGACTTTC.

This clone was counted a single time. This sequence joins TRBV2 and TRBJ2-3; 7 bases align to TRBD2. Unmatched junction bases numbered 15, after V lost 8 bases and J lost 4 bases. The germline gives CDR1 SNHLY, CDR2 FYNNEI. This CDR3 is built from 16 residues. CDR3 nucleotide sequence: TGTGCCAGCCCTCGAGGGGACTACGTTGACCCAGATACGCAGTATTTT. Its protein product is CASPRGDYVDPDTQYF.

The table lists this clone with a count of one. V usage is TRBV6-5 and J usage is TRBJ2-2; D remains unclear. Germline V gene data show CDR1 as MNHEY and CDR2 as SVGAGI. Between the trimmed V and J ends, which lost 0 bases and 6 bases, there was a span of 14 bases. The CDR3 is made up of 16 amino acids. The CDR3 coding sequence is TGTGCCAGCAGTTACTCGGCACCTGAGTTCTCCGGGGAGCTGTTTTTT. Protein sequence: CASSYSAPEFSGELFF.

The rearrangement links TRBV5-4 to TRBJ2-3; TRBD2 matches 11 bases. This CDR3 contains 16 residues. V shed 4 bases, J shed 4 bases, and the junction held 8 bases outside the gene matches. Germline CDR1 and CDR2: SGHNT and YYREEE (reference sequence). The CDR3 here is CASSGFTSGSADTQYF. The CDR3 DNA sequence: TGTGCCAGCAGCGGATTCACTAGCGGGAGTGCAGATACGCAGTATTTT. Drawing the rest from reference TRBV5-4 and TRBJ2-3, the complete variable domain is ETGVTQSPTHLIKTRGQQVTLRCSSQSGHNTVSWYQQALGQGPQFIFQYYREEENGRGNFPPRFSGLQFPNYSSELNVNALELDDSALYLCASSGFTSGSADTQYFGPGTRLTVL.

The J gene is TRBJ2-6, the V gene TRBV28, with D possibly matching TRBD2 (5 bases). V dropped 8 bases and J dropped 12 bases, with 11 bases sitting between them. Germline loops: CDR1 MDHEN, CDR2 SYDVKM. This CDR3 has 11 amino acids. The DNA of the CDR3 is TGTGCCAGCCAATGGGAGAGCGTCCTGACTTTC. The encoded protein is CASQWESVLTF.

This clone has only a few counts. The chain uses TRBV10-3 and TRBJ2-1; D may be TRBD2 (6 bases). Germline V gives CDR1 ENHRY, CDR2 SYGVKD. Trimming removed 2 bases from V and 8 bases from J, with 16 bases in between. This CDR3 region has 15 residues. This chain's CDR3 is CAISEVSGPGDEQFF. For the CDR3, the DNA is TGTGCCATCAGTGAGGTTAGCGGACCGGGGGATGAGCAGTTCTTC.

The chain recombines TRBV7-8 with TRBJ2-3; weak D call: TRBD2 (5 bases). The CDR3 length is 17 residues. The V end lost 3 bases, the J end lost 2 bases, and 18 bases lay between the germline ends. Germline loops: CDR1 SGHVS, CDR2 FQNEAQ. The CDR3 spells CASSFNVLADDTDTQYF. CDR3 nucleotide sequence: TGTGCCAGCAGCTTTAACGTTCTAGCTGACGACACAGATACGCAGTATTTT.

This clone was seen more than once but under ten times. V and J are TRBV30 and TRBJ2-6, with D possibly TRBD2 on 6 matching bases. Germline V CDR1 and CDR2: GTSNPN, SVGIG (reference sequence). The CDR3 length is 13 residues. V lost 8 bases, J lost 0 bases, and 8 bases lay in between. Written as DNA, the CDR3 is TGTGCCGGGGACTCCTCTGGGGCCAACGTCCTGACTTTC. This gives the protein CAGDSSGANVLTF.

The chain is built from TRBV5-1 and TRBJ1-6; tentative D call: TRBD1 (5 bases). This CDR3 comprises 15 residues. Germline V gives CDR1 SGHRS, CDR2 YFSETQ. Trimming took 4 bases from V and 9 from J, leaving 17 bases between them. CDR3 protein: CASSGLGDQGSPLHF. In nucleotides, the CDR3 is TGCGCCAGCAGCGGTCTCGGGGATCAGGGTTCACCCCTCCACTTT.

J is TRBJ2-3 and V is TRBV29-1; TRBD1 matches 8 bases. The ends lost 7 bases at V and 3 bases at J; junction bases unmatched: 3. Germline values: CDR1 SQVTM, CDR2 ANQGSEA. The CDR3 contains 12 residues. CDR3 sequence: CSAGQGTDTQYF. CDR3 coding DNA: TGCAGCGCCGGACAGGGAACAGATACGCAGTATTTT.

This clone was recorded a few times. The chain uses TRBV2 and TRBJ2-7, with 9 bases aligning to TRBD1. Losses at the gene ends were 5 bases for V and 6 bases for J; bases not matched to a gene: 8. Germline lookup yields CDR1 SNHLY and CDR2 FYNNEI. This CDR3 region has 14 residues. CDR3 region: CASSPRDRVSEQYF. DNA of the CDR3: TGTGCCAGCAGTCCCCGGGACAGGGTCTCCGAGCAGTACTTC.

This clone has more than one count but fewer than ten. V usage is TRBV4-2 and J usage is TRBJ1-5; D ambiguous. Trimming stripped 0 bases from V and 2 bases from J, with 8 bases between. The V gene's germline CDR1 is LGHNA and CDR2 YNFKEQ. This CDR3 spans 15 amino acids. Here the CDR3 DNA reads TGTGCCAGCAGCCAAGATGTTCAGGGCAATCAGCCCCAGCATTTT. Translated: CASSQDVQGNQPQHF.

The chain couples TRBV7-6 to TRBJ2-2, with 7 positions matching TRBD2. Germline CDR1 is SGHVS and CDR2 is FNYEAQ. The CDR3 extends over 16 amino acids. The V segment lost 1 base and the J segment 7 bases; nucleotides outside the gene matches: 9. The CDR3 here is CASSLGSSGSGGELFF. DNA of the CDR3: TGTGCCAGCAGCTTAGGTTCTAGCGGCTCGGGCGGGGAGCTGTTTTTT.

This chain connects TRBV30 to TRBJ1-4; 10 bases line up with TRBD1. The CDR3 has 13 residues. Germline V gene sequence: CDR1 GTSNPN, CDR2 SVGIG (reference sequence). After removal of 6 bases from V and 7 bases from J, the junction contained 5 bases not matched to a gene. CDR3 loop: CACTGQGLEKLFF. The CDR3 DNA reads TGTGCCTGTACGGGACAGGGGCTTGAAAAACTGTTTTTT. Together with reference TRBV30 and TRBJ1-4, the CDR3 gives the full variable domain: SQTIHQWPATLVQPVGSPLSLECTVEGTSNPNLYWYRQAAGRGLQLLFYSVGIGQISSEVPQNLSASRPQDRQFILSSKKLLLSDSGFYLCACTGQGLEKLFFGSGTQLSVL.

The rearrangement uses TRBV15 and TRBJ2-7; D tentatively fits TRBD1 or TRBD2 (5 bases each). The CDR3 contains 14 residues. Trimming pared 4 bases from V and 4 bases from J, leaving 14 bases between. Germline lookup yields CDR1 LNHNV and CDR2 YYDKDF (reference sequence). The CDR3 bases are TGTGCCACCAGCATCGGGACGGATAGTTACGAGCAGTACTTC. Its protein product is CATSIGTDSYEQYF. The variable domain in full, with the rest retrieved from reference TRBV15 and TRBJ2-7, is DAMVIQNPRYQVTQFGKPVTLSCSQTLNHNVMYWYQQKSSQAPKLLFHYYDKDFNNEADTPDNFQSRRPNTSFCFLDIRSPGLGDTAMYLCATSIGTDSYEQYFGPGTRLTVT.

V gene TRBV5-6 combines with J gene TRBJ2-2; the D gene could be TRBD1 or TRBD2 (5 bases each). CDR1 and CDR2 (germline): SGHDT, YYEEEE. The CDR3 is 15 amino acids. V lost 4 bases to trimming and J lost 2 bases, with 12 bases between them. CDR3 coding DNA: TGTGCCAGCAGCCGCCGGGGCCGAAACACCGGGGAGCTGTTTTTT. Translation: CASSRRGRNTGELFF.

V is TRBV9 and J is TRBJ2-2; 9 bases agree with TRBD2. CDR3 size: 16 residues. V gave up 0 bases and J gave up 1 base; unmatched junction bases: 1. Per the germline V gene, CDR1 is SGDLS and CDR2 is YYNGEE. In nucleotides, the CDR3 is TGTGCCAGCAGCGTAGGACTAGCGGAGAACACCGGGGAGCTGTTTTTT. This translates into CASSVGLAENTGELFF.

For the CDR3, the DNA is TGTGCCAGCAGCCGTCGGTCGGGGGCTCAAGGCTATGGCTACACCTTC. It yields the protein CASSRRSGAQGYGYTF. The J gene is TRBJ1-2, the V gene TRBV7-2; a weak D match, TRBD1 (6 bases). Looked up from germline, CDR1 is SGHTA and CDR2 is FQGNSA. Trimming cost V 5 bases and J 4 bases, with 20 bases left between them. This CDR3 has 16 residues.

This chain's CDR3 is CASSFTGHTSANEQFF. The CDR3 DNA reads as TGTGCCAGCAGCTTTACTGGCCACACTAGCGCCAATGAGCAGTTCTTC. The chain employs TRBV13 and TRBJ2-1; 7 nucleotides align to TRBD2. Germline trimming cut 3 bases from V and 6 bases from J; bases unmatched to any gene: 11. This CDR3 has 16 residues. Germline V gene sequence: CDR1 PRHDT, CDR2 FYEKMQ (reference sequence).

The rearrangement links TRBV6-6 to TRBJ2-5; TRBD2 is a possible D gene (5 bases). Trimming took 10 bases from V and 5 from J, leaving 11 bases between them. This CDR3 comprises 11 residues. CDR1 is MNHNY, CDR2 SVGAGI, per germline (reference sequence). CDR3 bases: TGTGCCACGGGGTTGGCGGAGACCCAGTACTTC. Amino acid sequence: CATGLAETQYF.

The rearrangement joins TRBV11-1 to TRBJ2-5; D is possibly TRBD1 (6 bases). The CDR3 is 14 amino acids. Germline V lookup: CDR1 SGHAT, CDR2 FQDESV (reference sequence). V was cut by 5 bases and J by 1 base, with 11 bases left in between. Here the CDR3 DNA reads TGTGCCAGCAGCGCCCGGACAGCCCAAGAGACCCAGTACTTC. Its translation is CASSARTAQETQYF.

This clone was seen at least ten times. This sequence joins TRBV23-1 and TRBJ1-1, with a possible D match to TRBD1 (5 bases). TRBV23-1 is an ORF for which the function is uncertain. V gave up 4 bases and J gave up 4 bases, with 16 bases separating them. The CDR3 contains 15 residues. The CDR3 loop is CASSLRQWFSTEAFF. Here the CDR3 DNA reads TGCGCCAGCAGTCTACGACAGTGGTTTTCCACTGAAGCTTTCTTT.

This chain connects TRBV5-1 to TRBJ2-2, with D maybe TRBD2 (5 bases). From germline, CDR1 is SGHRS and CDR2 YFSETQ. There are 14 residues in the CDR3. Trimming cost V 1 base and J 4 bases, with 8 bases left between them. The CDR3 region is CASSLSSGTGELFF. CDR3 DNA sequence: TGCGCCAGCAGCTTGTCCAGCGGCACCGGGGAGCTGTTTTTT.